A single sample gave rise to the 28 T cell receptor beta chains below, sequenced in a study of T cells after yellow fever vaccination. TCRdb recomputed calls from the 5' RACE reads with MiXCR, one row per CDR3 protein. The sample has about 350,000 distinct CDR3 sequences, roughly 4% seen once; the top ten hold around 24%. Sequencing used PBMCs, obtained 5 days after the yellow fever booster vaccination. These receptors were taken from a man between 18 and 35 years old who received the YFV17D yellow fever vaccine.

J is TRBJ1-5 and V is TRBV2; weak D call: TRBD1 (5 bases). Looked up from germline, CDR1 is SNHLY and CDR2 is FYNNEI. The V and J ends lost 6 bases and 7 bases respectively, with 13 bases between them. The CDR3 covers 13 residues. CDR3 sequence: CASRFDSSQPQHF. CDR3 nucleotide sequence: TGTGCCAGCAGATTCGACAGTTCCCAGCCCCAGCATTTT.

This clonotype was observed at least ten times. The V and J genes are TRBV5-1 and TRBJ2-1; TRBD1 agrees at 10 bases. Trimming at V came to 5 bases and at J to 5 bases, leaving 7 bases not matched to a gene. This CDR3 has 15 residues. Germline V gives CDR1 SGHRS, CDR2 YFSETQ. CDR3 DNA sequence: TGCGCCAGCAGTTACGACAGGGGGCTACACAATGAGCAGTTCTTC. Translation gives CASSYDRGLHNEQFF.

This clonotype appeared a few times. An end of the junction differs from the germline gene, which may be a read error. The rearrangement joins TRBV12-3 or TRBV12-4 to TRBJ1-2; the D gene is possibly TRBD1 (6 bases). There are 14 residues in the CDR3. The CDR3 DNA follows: TGTGCCAGCAGCTTAGGGGGGAGCGACTATGGCTACACCTTC. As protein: CASSLGGSDYGYTF.

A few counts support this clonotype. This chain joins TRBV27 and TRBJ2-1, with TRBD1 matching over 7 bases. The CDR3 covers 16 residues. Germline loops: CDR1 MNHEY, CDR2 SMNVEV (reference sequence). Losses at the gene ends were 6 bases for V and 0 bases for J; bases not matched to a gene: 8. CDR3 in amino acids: CASRPLGTASYNEQFF. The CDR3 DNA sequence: TGTGCCAGCAGACCCCTAGGGACAGCCTCCTACAATGAGCAGTTCTTC.

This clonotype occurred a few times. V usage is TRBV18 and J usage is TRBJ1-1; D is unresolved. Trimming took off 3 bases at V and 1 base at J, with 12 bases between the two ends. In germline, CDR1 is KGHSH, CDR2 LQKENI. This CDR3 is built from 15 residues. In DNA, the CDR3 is TGTGCCAGCTCACCCATAAGGGTGAAGAACACTGAAGCTTTCTTT. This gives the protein CASSPIRVKNTEAFF.

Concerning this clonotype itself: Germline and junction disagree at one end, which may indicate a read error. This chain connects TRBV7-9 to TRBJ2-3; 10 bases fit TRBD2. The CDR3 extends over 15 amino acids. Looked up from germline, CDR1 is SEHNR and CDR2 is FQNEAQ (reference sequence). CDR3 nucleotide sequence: TGTGCCAGCAGCTTGGTAGCGGGGGGCACAGATAAGCAGTATTTT. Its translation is CASSLVAGGTDKQYF. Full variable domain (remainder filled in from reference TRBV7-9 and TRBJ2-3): DTGVSQNPRHKITKRGQNVTFRCDPISEHNRLYWYRQTLGQGPEFLTYFQNEAQLEKSRLLSDRFSAERPKGSFSTLEIQRTEQGDSAMYLCASSLVAGGTDKQYFGPGTRLTVL.

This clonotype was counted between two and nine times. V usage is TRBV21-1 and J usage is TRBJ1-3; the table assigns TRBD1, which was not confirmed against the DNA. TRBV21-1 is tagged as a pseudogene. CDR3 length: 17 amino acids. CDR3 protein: CASSVSGTCLSGNTIYF. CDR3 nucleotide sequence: TGTGCCAGCAGCGTCTCCGGGACGTGTCTCTCTGGAAACACCATATATTTT.

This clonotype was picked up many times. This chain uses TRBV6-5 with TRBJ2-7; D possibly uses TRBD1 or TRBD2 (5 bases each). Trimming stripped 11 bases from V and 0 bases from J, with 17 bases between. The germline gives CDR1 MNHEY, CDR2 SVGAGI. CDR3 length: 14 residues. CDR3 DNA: TGTGCCGGACCGGGACCACAGAGCTCCTACGAGCAGTACGTC. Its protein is CAGPGPQSSYEQYV.

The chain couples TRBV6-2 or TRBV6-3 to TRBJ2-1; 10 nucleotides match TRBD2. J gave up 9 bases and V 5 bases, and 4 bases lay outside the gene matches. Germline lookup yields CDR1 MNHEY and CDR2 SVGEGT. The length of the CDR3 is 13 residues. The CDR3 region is CASSSGGGGEQFF. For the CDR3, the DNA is TGTGCCAGCAGTAGCGGGGGGGGTGGTGAGCAGTTCTTC.

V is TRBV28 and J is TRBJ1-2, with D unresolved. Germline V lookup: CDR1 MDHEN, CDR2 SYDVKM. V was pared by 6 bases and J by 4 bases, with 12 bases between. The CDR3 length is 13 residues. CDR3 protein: CASRSTQPYGYTF. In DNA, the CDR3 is TGTGCCAGCAGAAGCACGCAACCCTATGGCTACACCTTC.

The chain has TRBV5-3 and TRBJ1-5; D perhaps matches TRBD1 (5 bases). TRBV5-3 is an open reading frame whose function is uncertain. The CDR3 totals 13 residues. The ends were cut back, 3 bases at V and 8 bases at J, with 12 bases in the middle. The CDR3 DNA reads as TGTGCCAGAAGCTCGACAGATGGTGAGCCCCAGCATTTT. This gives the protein CARSSTDGEPQHF.

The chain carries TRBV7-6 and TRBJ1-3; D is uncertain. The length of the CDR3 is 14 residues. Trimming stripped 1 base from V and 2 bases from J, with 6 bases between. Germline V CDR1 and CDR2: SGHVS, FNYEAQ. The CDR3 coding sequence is TGTGCCAGCAGCTTAGGACATACTGGAAACACCATATATTTT. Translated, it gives CASSLGHTGNTIYF.

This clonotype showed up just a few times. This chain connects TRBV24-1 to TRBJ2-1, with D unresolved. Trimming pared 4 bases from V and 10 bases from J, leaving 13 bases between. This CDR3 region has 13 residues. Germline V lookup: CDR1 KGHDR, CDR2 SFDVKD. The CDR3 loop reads CATSDPGPTEQFF. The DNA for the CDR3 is TGTGCCACCAGTGACCCTGGGCCTACCGAGCAGTTCTTC.

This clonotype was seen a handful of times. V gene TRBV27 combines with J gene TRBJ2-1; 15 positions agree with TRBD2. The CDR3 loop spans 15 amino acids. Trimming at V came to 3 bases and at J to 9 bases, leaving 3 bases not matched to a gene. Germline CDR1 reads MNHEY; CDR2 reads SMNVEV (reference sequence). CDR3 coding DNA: TGTGCCAGCAGTTTTCGGGGACTAGCGGGGGGTGAGCAGTTCTTC. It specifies CASSFRGLAGGEQFF.

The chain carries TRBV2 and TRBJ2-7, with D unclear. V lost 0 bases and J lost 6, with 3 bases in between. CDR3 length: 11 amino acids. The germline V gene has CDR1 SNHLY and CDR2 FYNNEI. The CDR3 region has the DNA TGTGCCAGCAGTGAAGCAGTCGAGCAGTACGTC. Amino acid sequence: CASSEAVEQYV.

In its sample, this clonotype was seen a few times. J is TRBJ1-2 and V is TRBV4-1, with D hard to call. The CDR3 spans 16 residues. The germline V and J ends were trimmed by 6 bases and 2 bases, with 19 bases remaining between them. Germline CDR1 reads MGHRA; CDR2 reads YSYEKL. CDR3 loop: CASSHPARQRNYGYTF. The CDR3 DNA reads TGCGCCAGCAGTCATCCGGCAAGACAAAGAAACTATGGCTACACCTTC.

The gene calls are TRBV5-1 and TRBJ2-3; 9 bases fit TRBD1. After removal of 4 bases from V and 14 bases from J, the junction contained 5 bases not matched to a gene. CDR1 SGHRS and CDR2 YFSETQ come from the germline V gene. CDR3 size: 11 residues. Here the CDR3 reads CASSGTGRAYF. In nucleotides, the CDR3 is TGCGCCAGCAGCGGGACAGGGAGAGCGTATTTT.

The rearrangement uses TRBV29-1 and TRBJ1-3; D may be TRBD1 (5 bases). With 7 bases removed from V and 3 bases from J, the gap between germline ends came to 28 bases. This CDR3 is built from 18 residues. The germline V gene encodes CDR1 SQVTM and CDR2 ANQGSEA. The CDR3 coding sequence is TGCAGCGCCGGGGGACCGGGACCCTTGGATCCCCTTGGAAACACCATATATTTT. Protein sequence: CSAGGPGPLDPLGNTIYF.

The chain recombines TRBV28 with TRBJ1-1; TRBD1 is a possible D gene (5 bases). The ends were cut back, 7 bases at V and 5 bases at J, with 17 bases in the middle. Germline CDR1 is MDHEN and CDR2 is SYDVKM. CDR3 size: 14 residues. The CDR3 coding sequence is TGTGCCAGCACTCCCCTGGCTGGGGGGACTGAAGCTTTCTTT. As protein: CASTPLAGGTEAFF.

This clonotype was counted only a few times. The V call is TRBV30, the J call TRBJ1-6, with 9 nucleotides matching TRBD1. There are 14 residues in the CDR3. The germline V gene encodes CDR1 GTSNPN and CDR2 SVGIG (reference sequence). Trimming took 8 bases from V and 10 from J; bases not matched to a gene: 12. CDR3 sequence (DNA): TGTGCCGTTTCTTCCGGGACAGGGACCTCACCCCTCCACTTT. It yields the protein CAVSSGTGTSPLHF.

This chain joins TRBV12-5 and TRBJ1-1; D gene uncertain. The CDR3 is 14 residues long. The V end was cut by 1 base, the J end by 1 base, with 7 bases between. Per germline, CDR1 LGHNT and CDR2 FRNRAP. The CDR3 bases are TGTGCTAGTGGTTTGGAGACGCGGAACACTGAAGCTTTCTTT. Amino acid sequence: CASGLETRNTEAFF.

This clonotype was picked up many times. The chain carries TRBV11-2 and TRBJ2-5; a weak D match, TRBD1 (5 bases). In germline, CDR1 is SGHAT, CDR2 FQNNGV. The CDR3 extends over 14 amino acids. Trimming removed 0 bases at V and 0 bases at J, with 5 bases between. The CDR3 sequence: CASSLEGDQETQYF. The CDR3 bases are TGTGCCAGCAGCTTAGAAGGGGACCAAGAGACCCAGTACTTC.

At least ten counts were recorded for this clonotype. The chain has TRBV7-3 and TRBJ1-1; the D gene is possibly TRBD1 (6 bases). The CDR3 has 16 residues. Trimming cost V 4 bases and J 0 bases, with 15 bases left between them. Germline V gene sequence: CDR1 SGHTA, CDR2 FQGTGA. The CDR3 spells CASSSLGTRVNTEAFF. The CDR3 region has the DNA TGTGCCAGCAGCTCCCTTGGGACACGGGTGAACACTGAAGCTTTCTTT.

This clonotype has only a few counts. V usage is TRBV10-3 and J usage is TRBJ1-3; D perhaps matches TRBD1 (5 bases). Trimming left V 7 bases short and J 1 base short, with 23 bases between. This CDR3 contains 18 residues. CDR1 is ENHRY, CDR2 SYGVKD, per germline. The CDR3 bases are TGTGCCATCAAGCCTCAACAGGCCACCGGGTGGTCTGGAAACACCATATATTTT. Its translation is CAIKPQQATGWSGNTIYF.

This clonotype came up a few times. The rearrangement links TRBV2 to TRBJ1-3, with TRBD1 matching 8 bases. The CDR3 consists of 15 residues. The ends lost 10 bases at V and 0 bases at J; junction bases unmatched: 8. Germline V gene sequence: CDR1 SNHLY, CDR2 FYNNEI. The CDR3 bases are TGTGCCACCGGGGGACAGGCGATCTCTGGAAACACCATATATTTT. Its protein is CATGGQAISGNTIYF.

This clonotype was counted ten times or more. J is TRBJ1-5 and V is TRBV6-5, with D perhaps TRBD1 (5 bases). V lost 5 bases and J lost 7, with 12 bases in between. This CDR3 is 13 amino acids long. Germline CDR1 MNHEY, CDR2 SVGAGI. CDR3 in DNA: TGTGCCAGCAGTGAAACTTGGGGCCAGCCCCAGCATTTT. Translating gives CASSETWGQPQHF.

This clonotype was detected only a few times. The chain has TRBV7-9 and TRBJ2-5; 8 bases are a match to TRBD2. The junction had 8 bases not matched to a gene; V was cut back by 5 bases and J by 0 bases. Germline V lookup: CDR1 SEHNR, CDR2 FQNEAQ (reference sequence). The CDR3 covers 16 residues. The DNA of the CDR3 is TGTGCCAGCAGCCCCGGGGGGGGGCTATACCAAGAGACCCAGTACTTC. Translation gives CASSPGGGLYQETQYF.

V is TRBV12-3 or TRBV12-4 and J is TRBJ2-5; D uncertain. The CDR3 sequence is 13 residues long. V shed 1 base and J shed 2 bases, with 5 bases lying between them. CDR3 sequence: CASSLDGQETQYF. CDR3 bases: TGTGCCAGCAGTTTAGACGGACAAGAGACCCAGTACTTC.